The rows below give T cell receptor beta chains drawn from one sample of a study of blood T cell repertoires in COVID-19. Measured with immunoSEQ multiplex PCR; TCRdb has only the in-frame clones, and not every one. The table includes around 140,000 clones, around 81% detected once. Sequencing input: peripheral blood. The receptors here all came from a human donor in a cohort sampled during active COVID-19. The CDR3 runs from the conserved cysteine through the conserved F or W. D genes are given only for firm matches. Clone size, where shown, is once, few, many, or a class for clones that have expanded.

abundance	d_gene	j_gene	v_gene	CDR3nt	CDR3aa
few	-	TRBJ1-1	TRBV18	TGTGCCAGCTCACCATCAGGGAACACTGAAGCTTTCTTT	CASSPSGNTEAFF
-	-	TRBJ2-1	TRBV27	TGTGCCAGCAGTTCAAGGTTCCCCGGACAGATACAAGTCGGCCCTATTGGGCAGTTCTTC	CASSSRFPGQIQVGPIGQFF
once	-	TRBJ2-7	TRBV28	TGTGCCAGCAGTTTCGGGACAAGCTCCTACGAGCAGTACTTC	CASSFGTSSYEQYF
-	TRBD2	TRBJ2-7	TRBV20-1	TGCAGTGCTAGTGCAGGATGGACTAGCGGAACCTACGAGCAGTACTTC	CSASAGWTSGTYEQYF
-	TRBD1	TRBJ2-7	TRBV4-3	TGCGCCAGCAGCCAAGAGACAGGGGTCCAAGGCTACGAGCAGTACTTC	CASSQETGVQGYEQYF
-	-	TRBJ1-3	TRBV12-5	TGTGCTAGTGGTTGCGGGCGCTCTGGAAACACCATATATTTT	CASGCGRSGNTIYF
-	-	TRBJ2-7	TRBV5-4	TGTGCCAGCAGGAGAAGCGGGACACCAACCTACGAGCAGTACTTC	CASRRSGTPTYEQYF
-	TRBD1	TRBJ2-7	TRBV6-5	TGTGCCAGCAGTTACTACCCTGGGACAGGGCGCTACGAGCAGTACTTC	CASSYYPGTGRYEQYF
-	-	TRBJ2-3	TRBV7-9	TGTGCCAGCAGCTGGGCCACAGATACGCAGTATTTT	CASSWATDTQYF
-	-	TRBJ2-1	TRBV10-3	TGTGCCATCAGTGAGTCGACTCGGGAGCAGTTCTTC	CAISESTREQFF
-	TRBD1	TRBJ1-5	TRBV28	TGTGCCAGCAGTTCAGCGGGGGACAGGGCGTATCAGCCCCAGCATTTT	CASSSAGDRAYQPQHF
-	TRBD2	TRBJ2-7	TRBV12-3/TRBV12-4	TGTGCCAGCGGCGGGAGGCGGGGGGGGGAGCAGTACTTC	CASGGRRGGEQYF
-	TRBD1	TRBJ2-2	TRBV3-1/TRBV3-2	TGTGCCAGCAGCCACCACGACAGGGGGCAGGACGGGGAGCTGTTTTTT	CASSHHDRGQDGELFF
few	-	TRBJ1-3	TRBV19	TGTGCCAGTAGTATAGGACAAGGTGGAAACACCATATATTTT	CASSIGQGGNTIYF
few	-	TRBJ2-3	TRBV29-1	TGCAGCGTGGCGGGACCTCGGGGAGTGGGCACAGATACGCAGTATTTT	CSVAGPRGVGTDTQYF
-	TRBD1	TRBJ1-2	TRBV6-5	TGTGCCAGCAGGACAGGGTTTGACTATGGCTACACCTTC	CASRTGFDYGYTF
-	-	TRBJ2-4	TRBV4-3	TGCGCCAGCAGCCAAGACCTAGCCAAAAACATTCAGTACTTC	CASSQDLAKNIQYF